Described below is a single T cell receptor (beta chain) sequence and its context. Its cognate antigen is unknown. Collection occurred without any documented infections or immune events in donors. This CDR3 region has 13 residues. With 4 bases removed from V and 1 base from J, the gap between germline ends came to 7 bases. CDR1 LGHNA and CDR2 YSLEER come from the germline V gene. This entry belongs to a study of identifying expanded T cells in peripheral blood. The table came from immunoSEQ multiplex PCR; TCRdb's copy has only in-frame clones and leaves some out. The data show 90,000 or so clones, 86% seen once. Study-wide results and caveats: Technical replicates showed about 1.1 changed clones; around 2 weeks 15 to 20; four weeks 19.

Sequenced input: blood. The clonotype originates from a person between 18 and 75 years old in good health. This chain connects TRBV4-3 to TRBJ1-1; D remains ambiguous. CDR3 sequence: CASSLTRNTEAFF. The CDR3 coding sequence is TGCGCCAGCAGCCTCACCAGGAACACTGAAGCTTTCTTT.